This TCR beta chain emerged from a study of tumor and adjacent non-tumor tissue in lung cancer. The wider study: The cohort had under 15 adenocarcinoma, 2 squamous cell and 1 small cell patients. Study-level points and caveats: Significantly higher TCR diversity was found in tumor than normal lung. Top 100 clones took a larger repertoire share in normal lung.

The template was RNA from unsorted bulk tissue. A modified ARM-PCR protocol with three rounds of nested PCR amplified TCRbeta. TCRdb analysed the multiplex PCR reads with MiXCR anew, one entry per CDR3 protein. The data contain around 99,000 distinct CDR3 sequences, roughly 77% of them singletons. Comments on this clonotype: Its specificity is not known.

The sequenced sample consisted of lung tumor tissue. The source of this sequence is a woman aged 55-75 years with non-small cell lung cancer.

The CDR3 DNA follows: TGTGCCAGCAGTTCCTATGGGACAGGGGAAAAACTGTTTTTT. This translates into CASSSYGTGEKLFF. The rearrangement links TRBV12-3 or TRBV12-4 to TRBJ1-4, with 9 bases lining up with TRBD1. This CDR3 is 14 amino acids long. Trimming took 4 bases from V and 8 from J; bases not matched to a gene: 5.